This T cell receptor beta chain is drawn from a study of human T cells and chemical hapten exposure. Looking at the study overall: Across its approximately 25 weeks, the study gave patients weekly diphenylcyclopropenone doses to the scalp.

The time point: patch test 1, 2 weeks after DPC sensitization. Treatment: therapeutic diphenylcyclopropenone sensitization with weekly scalp DPC. Every patch test was put on after a blood sample was taken. Unseparated into fractions, whole blood served as the source from which total RNA was extracted. This clonotype came up many times. A single record per CDR3 protein comes from TCRdb applying MiXCR to the RACE reads. This table holds fewer than 100,000 distinct CDR3 sequences, over 10% found once. The material was whole blood, obtained in connection with sensitization to the hapten diphenylcyclopropenone (DPC). The clonotype originates from a woman aged 40 to 50 with alopecia areata. Some clones in this sample may be carry-over from other donors' samples.

The CDR3 loop reads CASSPVTYSNNSPLHF. For the CDR3, the DNA is TGCGCCAGCAGCCCGGTAACGTACAGCAATAATTCACCCCTCCACTTT. The J gene is TRBJ1-6, the V gene TRBV4-1; no reliable D call. Trimming took 4 bases from V and 5 from J, leaving 15 bases between them. The CDR3 totals 16 residues. Germline-derived CDR1 and CDR2 are MGHRA and YSYEKL.